This T cell receptor beta chain was sequenced during a study of post-analysis software for immune sequencing data. Across the whole study: Recorded subtypes: relapsing-remitting, secondary progressive, progressive-relapsing; some patients unannotated. Broader study findings: Controls had significantly higher normalized Chao1 diversity than multiple sclerosis patients. Four or five TRBV segments were more frequent in patients than controls; TRBV5-6, TRBV5-1 and TRBV20-1 belonged to this group.

Trimming took 0 bases from V and 5 from J; bases not matched to a gene: 5. This CDR3 region has 16 residues. Germline values: CDR1 SGHRS, CDR2 YFSETQ. The library was made from cDNA and included unique molecular identifiers. When 1 to 10 million T cells were used, they gave approximately 530,000 cDNA molecules. TCRdb re-called the PCR reads with MiXCR, one entry per CDR3 protein. Of about 770,000 distinct CDR3 sequences in the sample, approximately 44% were seen once. In regard to this clonotype: Its target is unknown.

The clonotype originates from a girl between 10 and 17 years old with multiple sclerosis. The specimen was blood. The V and J genes are TRBV5-1 and TRBJ2-1; 10 positions agree with TRBD2. The chain's CDR3 is CASSLELAGSHNEQFF. CDR3 DNA: TGCGCCAGCAGCTTGGAACTAGCGGGGAGCCACAATGAGCAGTTCTTC.